This T cell receptor beta chain derives from a study of T cells in Graves' hyperthyroidism and ophthalmopathy. Study context: Peripheral blood was secured at the point of initial diagnosis, before any treatment. Study-level findings and limits: Blood held most thyroid clonotypes expanded above 0.001 frequency. A model using 13 V-J features told ophthalmopathy apart from stable hyperthyroidism.

The diagnostic basis comprised clinical symptoms, serum thyroxine and TRAb, thyroid ultrasound and orbital computed tomography. This clonotype came up many times. The antigen remains undetermined. Regions amplified from RNA transcripts were the TCR beta CDR3 regions. The HTBI set primed first-round TCR CDR3 RT-PCR. TCRdb re-derived calls from the multiplex PCR reads in MiXCR, one entry per CDR3 protein. Of around 440,000 distinct CDR3 sequences listed, 15% to 18% are singletons. V was trimmed by 3 bases and J by 4 bases, leaving 18 bases between them. The V gene's germline CDR1 is DFQATT and CDR2 SNEGSKA (reference sequence). The CDR3 is 15 residues long.

The rearrangement links TRBV20-1 to TRBJ1-2; no firm D call. The clonotype was recovered from a woman aged 18 to 35 with Graves' hyperthyroidism. Sample: blood. This CDR3 reads CSARSADLSGYGYTF. The CDR3 DNA is TGCAGTGCTAGGAGCGCGGACCTCTCTGGCTATGGCTACACCTTC.